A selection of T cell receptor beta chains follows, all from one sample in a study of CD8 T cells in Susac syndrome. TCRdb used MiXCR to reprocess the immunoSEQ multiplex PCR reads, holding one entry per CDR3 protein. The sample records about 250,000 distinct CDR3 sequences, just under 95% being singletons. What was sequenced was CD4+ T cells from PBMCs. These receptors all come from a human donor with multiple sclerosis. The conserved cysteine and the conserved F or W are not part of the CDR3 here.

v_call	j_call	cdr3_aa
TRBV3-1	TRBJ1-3	ASSQDSEGRDGHTIY
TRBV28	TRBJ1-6	ASSSPLGQEYSPLH
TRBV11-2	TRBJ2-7	ASSLSSGTVYEQY
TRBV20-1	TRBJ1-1	SARDPGRVTEAF
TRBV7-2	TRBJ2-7	ASSLAVAGGLRY
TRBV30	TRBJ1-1	AWSRGGNTEAF
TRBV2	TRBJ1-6	ASSGEKGSYNSPLH
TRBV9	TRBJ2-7	ASSPAGLAGYEQY
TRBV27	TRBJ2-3	ASSLGTPRADTQY
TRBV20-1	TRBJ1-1	RLQGGLGNTEAF
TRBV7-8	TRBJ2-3	ASSWEGAVTDTQY
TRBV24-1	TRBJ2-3	ATSDLSTDTQY
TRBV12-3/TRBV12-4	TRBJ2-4	ASSLMGPGGIQY
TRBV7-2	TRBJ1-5	ASSIYGTADQPQH
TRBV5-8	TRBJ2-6	ASSLEGLRPHSGANVLT
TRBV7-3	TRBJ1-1	ASSLYEGRTTEAF
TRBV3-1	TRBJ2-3	ASSQDEGGTDTQY
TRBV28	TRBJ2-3	ASSSGLGIVTDTQY
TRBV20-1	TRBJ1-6	SARGQGGFNSPLH
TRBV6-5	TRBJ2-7	ASSFKGQGYLYEQY
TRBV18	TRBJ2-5	ASSQGQSRGETQY
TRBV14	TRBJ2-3	ASSQGRTDTQY
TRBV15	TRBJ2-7	ATSKGSRPQQY
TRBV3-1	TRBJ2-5	ASSNGGLETQY
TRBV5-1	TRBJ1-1	ASATTSNTEAF
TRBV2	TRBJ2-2	ASKRLATAGELF
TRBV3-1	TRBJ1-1	ASSQDPGRTEAF
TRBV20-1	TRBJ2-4	SALGPGATDIQY
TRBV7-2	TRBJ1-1	ASSLGWAATEAF
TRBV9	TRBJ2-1	ASSIGSDRSHEQF
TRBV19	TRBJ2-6	ASISYPRTSGGLSGANVLT
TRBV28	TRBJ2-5	ASSPQTQETQY
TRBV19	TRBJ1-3	ASRGTAAGNTIY
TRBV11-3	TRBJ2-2	ASRGLGLAGVLVTGELF
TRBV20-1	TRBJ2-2	SARQTGRLDTGELF
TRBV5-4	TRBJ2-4	ASSLPRDRGSKNIQY
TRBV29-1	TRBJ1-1	SVMGRAGALGAF